This passage covers 21 T cell receptor beta chains from one sample sequenced in a study of blood T cells in healthy people across ages. The use of a sample-barcoded 5' primer and a J-beta primer mix characterized a second PCR of about 6 to 12 cycles. In TCRdb, the 5' RACE reads were re-called with MiXCR into one record per CDR3 protein. The table records fewer than 900,000 distinct CDR3 sequences, 43% of them present only once. The sequenced material came from blood. The receptors here all came from a woman aged 55-70 years in good health.

The genes are TRBV9 and TRBJ2-3; perhaps TRBD2 as D (6 bases). The CDR3 is made up of 14 amino acids. V gave up 1 base and J gave up 3 bases, with 9 bases separating them. Germline CDR1 SGDLS, CDR2 YYNGEE. CDR3 sequence reads: CASSVRGTTDTQYF. The CDR3 DNA follows: TGTGCCAGCAGCGTACGCGGGACTACAGATACGCAGTATTTT. Based on the CDR3 plus reference TRBV9 and TRBJ2-3, the full variable domain is DSGVTQTPKHLITATGQRVTLRCSPRSGDLSVYWYQQSLDQGLQFLIQYYNGEERAKGNILERFSAQQFPDLHSELNLSSLELGDSALYFCASSVRGTTDTQYFGPGTRLTVL.

The genes are TRBV20-1 and TRBJ2-6; D possibly corresponds to TRBD2 (6 bases). Trimming took 3 bases from V and 0 from J, leaving 12 bases between them. There are 16 residues in the CDR3. Germline assignment: CDR1 DFQATT and CDR2 SNEGSKA (reference sequence). The CDR3 coding sequence is TGCAGTGCTAGGGGGGAGGAGAGCTCTGGGGCCAACGTCCTGACTTTC. Its translation is CSARGEESSGANVLTF.

The chain combines TRBV4-2 with TRBJ2-3; 14 nucleotides align to TRBD2. V lost 4 bases and J lost 4; bases outside the gene matches: 13. The germline V gene has CDR1 LGHNA and CDR2 YNFKEQ. There are 19 residues in the CDR3. The CDR3 DNA sequence: TGTGCCAGCAGCCCCTCGGGGACTAGCGGGGGTGGTTTCCCAGATACGCAGTATTTT. Translation: CASSPSGTSGGGFPDTQYF.

Many counts were recorded for this clonotype. The CDR3 DNA reads as TGCGCCAGCAGCCAAGATCTACTCCGGCCGCTGGGGTACGAGCAGTACTTC. This gives the protein CASSQDLLRPLGYEQYF. The chain couples TRBV4-3 to TRBJ2-7, with D unresolved. CDR3 length: 17 residues. Trimming shortened V by 0 bases and J by 4 bases, and 19 bases separated the two germline ends. Germline CDR1 LGHNA, CDR2 YSLEER.

The rearrangement joins TRBV6-1 to TRBJ2-1; TRBD1 matches 9 bases. This CDR3 is 14 amino acids long. Germline V gene sequence: CDR1 MNHNS, CDR2 SASEGT. Trimming cost V 6 bases and J 8 bases; bases outside gene matches: 8. The CDR3 nucleotides are TGTGCCAGCAGGGGGACAGGGATGGGGGATGAGCAGTTCTTC. Residues: CASRGTGMGDEQFF.

This CDR3 reads CSATDSNSYEQYF. The CDR3 DNA reads TGCAGTGCTACCGACTCGAACTCCTACGAGCAGTACTTC. The gene calls are TRBV20-1 and TRBJ2-7; D not resolved. This CDR3 comprises 13 residues. Germline CDR1 and CDR2: DFQATT and SNEGSKA (reference sequence). V was shortened by 4 bases and J by 0 bases, with 10 bases between the two germline ends.

The chain employs TRBV27 and TRBJ1-4; D unclear. CDR3 length: 13 amino acids. Trimming cost V 5 bases and J 7 bases, with 11 bases left between them. Germline V gene lookup returns CDR1 MNHEY and CDR2 SMNVEV (reference sequence). DNA of the CDR3: TGTGCCAGCAGTGTATTATTTGCTGAAAAACTGTTTTTT. This sequence encodes CASSVLFAEKLFF.

The genes are TRBV6-2 or TRBV6-3 and TRBJ2-1; 8 bases fit TRBD2. V trimming: 5 bases; J trimming: 6 bases; junction bases outside the gene matches: 9. The germline V gene encodes CDR1 MNHEY and CDR2 SVGEGT. The CDR3 is 15 amino acids. The CDR3 protein is CASSHVSGTSNEQFF. As DNA, the CDR3 is TGTGCCAGCAGTCACGTCTCCGGGACTAGCAATGAGCAGTTCTTC.

The table lists this clonotype with a few counts. The chain links TRBV20-1 to TRBJ1-2; D unresolved. This CDR3 region has 12 residues. V lost 2 bases, J lost 9 bases, and 13 bases lay in between. CDR1 is DFQATT, CDR2 SNEGSKA, per germline (reference sequence). The CDR3 loop is CSARFWEESYTF. CDR3 DNA sequence: TGCAGTGCTAGATTCTGGGAAGAAAGCTACACCTTC.

This clonotype was detected only a few times. The V gene is TRBV10-3, the J gene TRBJ1-4; D ambiguous. The CDR3 sequence is 11 residues long. CDR1 is ENHRY and CDR2 is SYGVKD in the germline V gene. V lost 10 bases and J lost 13, with 16 bases in between. The CDR3 DNA reads as TGTGCCAGCCGCGGACCGAATTTACTGTTTTTT. Protein: CASRGPNLLFF.

The chain combines TRBV20-1 with TRBJ2-3; D is ambiguous. V shed 5 bases and J shed 6 bases, with 9 bases lying between them. Germline loops: CDR1 DFQATT, CDR2 SNEGSKA (reference sequence). The CDR3 has 11 amino acids. The CDR3 DNA reads as TGCAGTGCTGATAGGATTGATACGCAGTATTTT. It is translated as CSADRIDTQYF.

The V and J genes are TRBV20-1 and TRBJ2-5; 7 positions match TRBD1. The CDR3 sequence is 11 residues long. The germline gives CDR1 DFQATT, CDR2 SNEGSKA (reference sequence). V was pared by 7 bases and J by 1 base, with 0 bases of the junction left unmatched. The CDR3 DNA follows: TGCAGTGGGACAGGCCAAGAGACCCAGTACTTC. Encoded protein: CSGTGQETQYF.

This clonotype was picked up a small number of times. The chain employs TRBV20-1 and TRBJ2-3, with 8 nucleotides matching TRBD2. From germline, CDR1 is DFQATT and CDR2 SNEGSKA (reference sequence). The CDR3 covers 14 residues. V shed 1 base, J shed 4 bases, and the junction held 4 bases outside the gene matches. CDR3 coding DNA: TGCAGTGCTAGAGGTCGGGGGGGGGCAGATACGCAGTATTTT. Protein sequence: CSARGRGGADTQYF.

This clonotype was recorded a few times. V is TRBV7-2 and J is TRBJ1-2; TRBD1 aligns across 7 bases. The CDR3 totals 12 residues. Germline V CDR1 and CDR2: SGHTA, FQGNSA. The junction had 7 bases not matched to a gene; V was cut back by 10 bases and J by 5 bases. CDR3 sequence reads: CATQQGWYGYTF. Written as DNA, the CDR3 is TGTGCCACACAACAGGGGTGGTATGGCTACACCTTC.

V usage is TRBV9 and J usage is TRBJ2-7; the D is unclear. Trimming removed 2 bases from V and 4 bases from J, with 13 bases in between. CDR3 length: 14 residues. The germline CDR1 and CDR2 sequences are SGDLS and YYNGEE. CDR3 protein: CASSVSIESYEQYF. The CDR3 nucleotides are TGTGCCAGCAGCGTTTCCATCGAGTCATACGAGCAGTACTTC.

Comments on this clonotype: One junction end does not reproduce the germline sequence, and a read error may be involved. The chain employs TRBV20-1 and TRBJ1-4; 9 positions agree with TRBD1. CDR1 is DFQATT, CDR2 SNEGSKA, per germline (reference sequence). The CDR3 totals 15 residues. The CDR3 loop reads CGARDQTGGDEKLFF. The DNA for the CDR3 is TGCGGTGCTAGAGATCAGACAGGGGGAGATGAAAAACTGTTTTTT.

This chain connects TRBV2 to TRBJ2-6, with 9 bases lining up with TRBD2. Germline loops: CDR1 SNHLY, CDR2 FYNNEI. The CDR3 loop spans 15 amino acids. V lost 4 bases and J lost 4; bases outside the gene matches: 2. CDR3 amino acids: CASSGGRDGANVLTF. The CDR3 DNA reads TGTGCCAGCAGTGGCGGGAGGGACGGGGCCAACGTCCTGACTTTC. Full variable domain (missing parts from reference TRBV2 and TRBJ2-6): EPEVTQTPSHQVTQMGQEVILRCVPISNHLYFYWYRQILGQKVEFLVSFYNNEISEKSEIFDDQFSVERPDGSNFTLKIRSTKLEDSAMYFCASSGGRDGANVLTFGAGSRLTVL.

The chain links TRBV7-2 to TRBJ2-3; 8 bases line up with TRBD2. The CDR3 runs 17 residues. The V gene end was trimmed by 4 bases and the J gene end by 0 bases; junction bases not matched to a gene: 9. CDR1 and CDR2 (germline): SGHTA, FQGNSA. The CDR3 sequence is CASSSVLAELSTDTQYF. In DNA, the CDR3 is TGTGCCAGCAGCTCAGTACTAGCGGAGCTTAGCACAGATACGCAGTATTTT. Full variable domain (rest looked up from reference TRBV7-2 and TRBJ2-3): GAGVSQSPSNKVTEKGKDVELRCDPISGHTALYWYRQSLGQGLEFLIYFQGNSAPDKSGLPSDRFSAERTGGSVSTLTIQRTQQEDSAVYLCASSSVLAELSTDTQYFGPGTRLTVL.

Comment on this clonotype: This may be a read error, as it is one base from a much larger clone. The chain combines TRBV7-7 with TRBJ2-3, with a tentative D call TRBD1 (6 bases). The ends were cut back, 5 bases at V and 2 bases at J, with 14 bases in the middle. The CDR3 consists of 15 residues. CDR1 is SSHAT and CDR2 is FNYEAQ in the germline V gene (reference sequence). The CDR3 is CASSAVQGPTDTQYF. CDR3 nucleotide sequence: TGTGCCAGCAGCGCCGTACAGGGACCCACAGATACGCAGTATTTT.

This chain connects TRBV29-1 to TRBJ1-1, with 8 positions matching TRBD1. The V and J ends lost 7 bases and 3 bases, in that order; junction bases with no gene match: 4. Looked up from germline, CDR1 is SQVTM and CDR2 is ANQGSEA. The length of the CDR3 is 12 residues. CDR3 DNA: TGCAGCGCTTCGGGACAGGACACTGAAGCTTTCTTT. Amino acid sequence: CSASGQDTEAFF. Using reference TRBV29-1 and TRBJ1-1 for the parts outside the CDR3, the full variable domain is SAVISQKPSRDICQRGTSLTIQCQVDSQVTMMFWYRQQPGQSLTLIATANQGSEATYESGFVIDKFPISRPNLTFSTLTVSNMSPEDSSIYLCSASGQDTEAFFGQGTRLTVV.

CDR3 coding DNA: TGTGCCAGCAGTCCCGGGACTGATCGCTTCGAGCAGTACTTC. This encodes CASSPGTDRFEQYF. The chain has TRBV27 and TRBJ2-7; possible D gene TRBD2, 6 bases. Per the germline V gene, CDR1 is MNHEY and CDR2 is SMNVEV (reference sequence). Trimming took off 5 bases at V and 6 bases at J, with 17 bases between the two ends. There are 14 residues in the CDR3.